This T cell receptor beta chain is from a study of blood T cell repertoires in COVID-19. Study-level background: The United States, Italy and Spain provided the acute and convalescent COVID-19 samples.

While infection was still active, Seattle patients were enrolled and then followed longitudinally. The repertoire was sequenced with immunoSEQ multiplex PCR; TCRdb's copy has only in-frame clones and lacks some. This table has 440,000 or so clones, roughly 90% appearing once. This sequence originates from a middle-aged woman with COVID-19, enrolled during active disease. Material for sequencing was peripheral blood.

In nucleotides, the CDR3 is TGTGCCAGTAGTTCCCAGGACAGGCTCAGTGGCTACACCTTC. Protein sequence: CASSSQDRLSGYTF. V is TRBV19 and J is TRBJ1-2, with TRBD1 matching over 7 bases. The CDR3 has 14 residues. The J segment lost 7 bases and the V segment lost 5 bases, leaving 10 bases of the junction unmatched. Germline V gene sequence: CDR1 LNHDA, CDR2 SQIVND (reference sequence).